Listed here is a single TCR beta chain. V shed 1 base and J 4 bases; nucleotides not matched to a gene: 3. Germline V gene lookup returns CDR1 SGHTA and CDR2 FQGNSA. The CDR3 sequence is 14 residues long. Original handling: Estimates of nucleated cell counts were drawn from the amplification of reference gene primers. The data were produced by immunoSEQ multiplex PCR, yet TCRdb's version contains in-frame clones alone and is incomplete. V, J and clone size were drawn from that table, and D and trimming were deduced from the DNA. The profile shows 250,000 or so clones, roughly 90% of them singletons. These data originate in a study of blood T cell repertoires in COVID-19.

This TCR was sampled from a woman younger than 45 with active or convalescent COVID-19. The chain uses TRBV7-2 and TRBJ2-7, with 8 bases matching TRBD1. Source material: peripheral blood. The DNA of the CDR3 is TGTGCCAGCAGCTTAGGGACAGGGAGGTACGAGCAGTACTTC. Encoded protein: CASSLGTGRYEQYF.